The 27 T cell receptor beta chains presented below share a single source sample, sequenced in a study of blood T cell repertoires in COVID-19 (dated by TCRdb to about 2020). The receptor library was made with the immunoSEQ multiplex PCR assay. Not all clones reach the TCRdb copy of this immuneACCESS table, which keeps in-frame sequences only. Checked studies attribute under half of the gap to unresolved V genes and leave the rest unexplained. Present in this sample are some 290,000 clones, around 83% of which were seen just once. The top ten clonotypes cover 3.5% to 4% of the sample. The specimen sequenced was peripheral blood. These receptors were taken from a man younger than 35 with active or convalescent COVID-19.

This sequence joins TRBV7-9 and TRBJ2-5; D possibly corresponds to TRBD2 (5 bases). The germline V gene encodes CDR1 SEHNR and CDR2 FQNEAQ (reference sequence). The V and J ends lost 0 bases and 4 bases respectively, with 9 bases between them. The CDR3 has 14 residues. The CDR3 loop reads CASSLAGAGETQYF. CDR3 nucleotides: TGTGCCAGCAGCTTAGCGGGAGCAGGAGAGACCCAGTACTTC.

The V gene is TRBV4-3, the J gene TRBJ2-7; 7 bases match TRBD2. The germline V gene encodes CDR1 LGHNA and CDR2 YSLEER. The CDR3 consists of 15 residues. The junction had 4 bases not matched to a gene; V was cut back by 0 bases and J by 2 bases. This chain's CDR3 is CASSQDSGQTYEQYF. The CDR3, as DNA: TGCGCCAGCAGCCAAGATAGCGGGCAAACCTACGAGCAGTACTTC.

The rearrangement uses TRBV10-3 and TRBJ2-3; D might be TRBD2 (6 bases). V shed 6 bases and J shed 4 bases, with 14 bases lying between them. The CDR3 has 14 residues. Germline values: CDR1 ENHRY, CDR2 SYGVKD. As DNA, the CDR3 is TGTGCCATCAGCGACGCGGGGAGTCCAGATACGCAGTATTTT. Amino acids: CAISDAGSPDTQYF.

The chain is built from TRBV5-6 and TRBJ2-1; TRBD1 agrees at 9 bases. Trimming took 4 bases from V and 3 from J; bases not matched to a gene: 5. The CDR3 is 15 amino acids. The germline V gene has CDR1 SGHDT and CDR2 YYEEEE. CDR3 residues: CASSTWGQGYNEQFF. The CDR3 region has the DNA TGTGCCAGCAGCACGTGGGGACAGGGCTACAATGAGCAGTTCTTC.

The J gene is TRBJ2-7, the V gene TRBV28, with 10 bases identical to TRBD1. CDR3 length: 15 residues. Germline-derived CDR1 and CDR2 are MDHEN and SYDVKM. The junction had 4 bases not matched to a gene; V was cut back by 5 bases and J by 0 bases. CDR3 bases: TGTGCCAGCAGTCTTTGGACAGGGGGCTCCTACGAGCAGTACTTC. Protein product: CASSLWTGGSYEQYF.

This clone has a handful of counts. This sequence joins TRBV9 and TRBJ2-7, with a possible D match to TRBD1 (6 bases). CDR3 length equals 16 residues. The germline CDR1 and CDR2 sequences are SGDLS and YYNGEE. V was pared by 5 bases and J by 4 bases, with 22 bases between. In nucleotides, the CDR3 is TGTGCCAGCAGTATGACGACAGGACAGTTAATTTACGAGCAGTACTTC. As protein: CASSMTTGQLIYEQYF. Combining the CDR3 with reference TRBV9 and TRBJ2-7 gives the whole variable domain DSGVTQTPKHLITATGQRVTLRCSPRSGDLSVYWYQQSLDQGLQFLIQYYNGEERAKGNILERFSAQQFPDLHSELNLSSLELGDSALYFCASSMTTGQLIYEQYFGPGTRLTVT.

For the CDR3, the DNA is TGTGCCAGCAGTTCCTTTGAGGGCAGGCCCTGGGATGAGCAGTTCTTC. The encoded protein is CASSSFEGRPWDEQFF. J is TRBJ2-1 and V is TRBV5-4; tentative D call: TRBD2 (5 bases). Germline V gene data show CDR1 as SGHNT and CDR2 as YYREEE (reference sequence). The CDR3 is 16 residues long. The germline V and J ends were trimmed by 5 bases and 8 bases, with 23 bases remaining between them.

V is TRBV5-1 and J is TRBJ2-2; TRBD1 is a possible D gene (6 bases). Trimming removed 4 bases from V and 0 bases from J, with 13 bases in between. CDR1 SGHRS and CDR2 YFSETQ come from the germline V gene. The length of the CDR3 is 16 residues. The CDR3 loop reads CASSHVRQANTGELFF. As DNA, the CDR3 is TGCGCCAGCAGCCATGTCCGACAGGCGAACACCGGGGAGCTGTTTTTT. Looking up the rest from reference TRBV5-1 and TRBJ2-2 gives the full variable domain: KAGVTQTPRYLIKTRGQQVTLSCSPISGHRSVSWYQQTPGQGLQFLFEYFSETQRNKGNFPGRFSGRQFSNSRSEMNVSTLELGDSALYLCASSHVRQANTGELFFGEGSRLTVL.

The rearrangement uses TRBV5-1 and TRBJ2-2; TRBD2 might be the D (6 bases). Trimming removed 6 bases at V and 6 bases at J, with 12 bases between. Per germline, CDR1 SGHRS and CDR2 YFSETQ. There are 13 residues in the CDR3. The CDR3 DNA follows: TGCGCCAGCAAGGCGGGGAGAGCCGGGGAGCTGTTTTTT. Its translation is CASKAGRAGELFF.

This chain's CDR3 is CASGPDRATGELFF. CDR3 coding DNA: TGCGCCAGCGGTCCTGACAGGGCAACGGGGGAGCTGTTTTTT. The rearrangement links TRBV5-1 to TRBJ2-2, with TRBD1 identical over 7 bases. The V gene end was trimmed by 7 bases and the J gene end by 8 bases; junction bases not matched to a gene: 11. This CDR3 spans 14 amino acids. Germline V gene data show CDR1 as SGHRS and CDR2 as YFSETQ.

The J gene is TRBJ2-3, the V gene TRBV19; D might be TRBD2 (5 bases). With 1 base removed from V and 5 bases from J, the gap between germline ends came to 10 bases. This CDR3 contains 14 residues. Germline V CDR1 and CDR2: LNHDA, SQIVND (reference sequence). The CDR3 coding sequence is TGTGCCAGTAGTATAGGGGGAGAGGGAGATACGCAGTATTTT. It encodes CASSIGGEGDTQYF.

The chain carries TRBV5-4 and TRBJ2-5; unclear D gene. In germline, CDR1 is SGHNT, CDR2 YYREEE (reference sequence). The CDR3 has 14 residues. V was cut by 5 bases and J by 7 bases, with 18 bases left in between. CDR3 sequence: CASSRLDTPVTQYF. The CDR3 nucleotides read TGTGCCAGCAGTCGTCTCGACACCCCTGTGACCCAGTACTTC.

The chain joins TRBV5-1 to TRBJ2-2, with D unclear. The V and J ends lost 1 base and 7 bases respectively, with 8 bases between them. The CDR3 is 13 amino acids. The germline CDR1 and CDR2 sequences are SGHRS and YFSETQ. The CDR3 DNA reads TGCGCCAGCAGCTTGTTGTTCGGCGGGGAGCTGTTTTTT. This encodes CASSLLFGGELFF.

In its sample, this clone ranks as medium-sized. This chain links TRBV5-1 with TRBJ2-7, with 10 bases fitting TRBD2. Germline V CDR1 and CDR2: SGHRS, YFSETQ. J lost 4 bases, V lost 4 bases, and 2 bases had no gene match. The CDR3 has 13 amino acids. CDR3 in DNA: TGCGCCAGCAGCAGGACTAGCGGTTACGAGCAGTACTTC. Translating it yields CASSRTSGYEQYF.

The CDR3 DNA is TGTGCCAGCAGTTGGGTCACCGGGACAGGAAACACTGAAGCTTTCTTT. This codes for CASSWVTGTGNTEAFF. This chain uses TRBV28 with TRBJ1-1, with 8 bases fitting TRBD1. In germline, CDR1 is MDHEN, CDR2 SYDVKM. V was clipped by 4 bases and J by 2 bases; unmatched bases: 9. CDR3 size: 16 residues.

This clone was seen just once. The CDR3 region has the DNA TGCGCCAGCAGCTCGACGGGGTACACAGATACGCAGTATTTT. Amino acid sequence: CASSSTGYTDTQYF. This chain links TRBV5-1 with TRBJ2-3, with TRBD2 as a possible D gene (5 bases). Germline CDR1 reads SGHRS; CDR2 reads YFSETQ. This CDR3 region has 14 residues. V lost 3 bases and J lost 2, with 10 bases in between.

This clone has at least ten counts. The CDR3 nucleotides read TGCGCCAGCAGCGGATTTAGCGGGGGTGGAGAGACCCAGTACTTC. This sequence encodes CASSGFSGGGETQYF. The chain couples TRBV10-2 to TRBJ2-5; 9 bases line up with TRBD2. The CDR3 totals 15 residues. V shed 6 bases and J 4 bases; nucleotides not matched to a gene: 9. Germline-derived CDR1 and CDR2 are WSHSY and SAAADI.

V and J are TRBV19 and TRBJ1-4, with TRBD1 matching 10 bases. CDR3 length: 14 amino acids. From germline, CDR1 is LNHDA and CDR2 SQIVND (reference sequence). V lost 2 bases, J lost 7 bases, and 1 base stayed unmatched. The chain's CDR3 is CASSIRTGGEKLFF. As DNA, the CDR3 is TGTGCCAGTAGTATAAGGACAGGGGGTGAAAAACTGTTTTTT.

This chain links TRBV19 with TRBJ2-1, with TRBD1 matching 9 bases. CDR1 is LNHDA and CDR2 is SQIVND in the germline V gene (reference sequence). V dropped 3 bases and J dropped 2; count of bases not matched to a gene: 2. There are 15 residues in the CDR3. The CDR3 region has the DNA TGTGCCAGTAGTATTCGGACAGGGGCCTACAATGAGCAGTTCTTC. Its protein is CASSIRTGAYNEQFF.

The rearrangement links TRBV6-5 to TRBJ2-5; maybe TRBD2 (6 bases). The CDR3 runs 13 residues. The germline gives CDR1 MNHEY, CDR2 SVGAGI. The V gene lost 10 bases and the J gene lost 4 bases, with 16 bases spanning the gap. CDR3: CAILSSARETQYF. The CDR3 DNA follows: TGTGCCATACTCTCTAGCGCCAGAGAGACCCAGTACTTC.

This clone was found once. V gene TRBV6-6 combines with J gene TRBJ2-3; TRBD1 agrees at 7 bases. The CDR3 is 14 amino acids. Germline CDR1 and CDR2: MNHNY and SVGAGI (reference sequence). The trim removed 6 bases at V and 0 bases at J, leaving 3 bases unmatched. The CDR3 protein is CASRQTGSTDTQYF. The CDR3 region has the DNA TGTGCCAGCAGGCAGACAGGGAGCACAGATACGCAGTATTTT.

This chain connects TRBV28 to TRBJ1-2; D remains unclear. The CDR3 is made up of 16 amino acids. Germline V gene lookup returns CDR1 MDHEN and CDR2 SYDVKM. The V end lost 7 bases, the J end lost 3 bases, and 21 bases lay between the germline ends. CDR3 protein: CASNTGGQPLDYGYTF. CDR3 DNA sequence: TGTGCCAGCAATACGGGAGGGCAGCCGCTTGACTATGGCTACACCTTC.

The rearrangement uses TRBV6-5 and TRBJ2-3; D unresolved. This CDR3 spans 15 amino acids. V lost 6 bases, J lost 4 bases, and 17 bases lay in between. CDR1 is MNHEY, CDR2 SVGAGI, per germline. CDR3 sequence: CASRHKRSTPDTQYF. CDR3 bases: TGTGCCAGCAGACATAAGCGCTCAACGCCAGATACGCAGTATTTT.

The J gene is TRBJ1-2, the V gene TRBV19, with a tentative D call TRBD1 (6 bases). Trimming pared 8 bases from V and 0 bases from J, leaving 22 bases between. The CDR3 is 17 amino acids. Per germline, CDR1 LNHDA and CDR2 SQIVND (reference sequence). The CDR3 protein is CASGTMTGARANYGYTF. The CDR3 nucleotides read TGTGCCAGTGGCACAATGACAGGCGCCAGAGCTAACTATGGCTACACCTTC.

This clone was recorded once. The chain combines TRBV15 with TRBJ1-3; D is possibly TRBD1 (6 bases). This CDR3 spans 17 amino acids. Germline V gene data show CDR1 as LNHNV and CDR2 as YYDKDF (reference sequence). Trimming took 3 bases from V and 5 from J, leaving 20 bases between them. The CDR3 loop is CATSRDWVQGPRNTIYF. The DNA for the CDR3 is TGTGCCACCAGCAGGGATTGGGTACAGGGACCTCGAAACACCATATATTTT.

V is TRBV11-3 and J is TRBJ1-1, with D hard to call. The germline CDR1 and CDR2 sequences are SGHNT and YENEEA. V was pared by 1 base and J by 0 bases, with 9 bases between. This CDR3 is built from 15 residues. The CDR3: CASSLGRPMNTEAFF. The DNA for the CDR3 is TGTGCCAGCAGCTTAGGCAGGCCCATGAACACTGAAGCTTTCTTT.

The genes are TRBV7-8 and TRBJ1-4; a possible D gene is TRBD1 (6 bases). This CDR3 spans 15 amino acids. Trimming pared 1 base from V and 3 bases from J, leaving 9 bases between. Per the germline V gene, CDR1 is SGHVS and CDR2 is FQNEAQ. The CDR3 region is CASSLGGQANEKLFF. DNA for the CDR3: TGTGCCAGCAGCTTAGGGGGGCAAGCTAATGAAAAACTGTTTTTT.